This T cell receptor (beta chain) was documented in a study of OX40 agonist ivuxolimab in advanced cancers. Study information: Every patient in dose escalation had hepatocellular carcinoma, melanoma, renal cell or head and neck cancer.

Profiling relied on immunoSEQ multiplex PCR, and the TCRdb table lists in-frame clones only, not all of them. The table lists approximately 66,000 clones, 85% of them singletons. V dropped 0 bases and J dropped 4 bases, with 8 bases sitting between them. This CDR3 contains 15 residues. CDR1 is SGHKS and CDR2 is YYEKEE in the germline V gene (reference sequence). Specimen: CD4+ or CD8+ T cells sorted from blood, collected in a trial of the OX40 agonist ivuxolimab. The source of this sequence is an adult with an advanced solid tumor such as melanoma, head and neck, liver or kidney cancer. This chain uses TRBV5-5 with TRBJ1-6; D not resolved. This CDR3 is CASSLEGLYNSPLHF. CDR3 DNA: TGTGCCAGCAGCTTGGAGGGTCTTTATAATTCACCCCTCCACTTT.